This T cell receptor beta chain was identified in a study of blood T cell repertoires in COVID-19. In the authors' workflow: Reference gene primer amplification gave estimated nucleated cell counts. Using immunoSEQ multiplex PCR, the repertoire was profiled, and TCRdb retains in-frame clones only, with some absent. That table furnishes V, J and clone size, whereas the DNA furnished D and trimming. Here the sample spans 250,000 to 400,000 clones, about nine tenths being singletons. Those enrolled, adults aged about 18 to 89 years, came from under 25 US areas. Recovery among Cohort 3 donors was established by two negative PCRs, clearance, or symptom resolution. This CDR3 contains 15 residues. CDR1 is SGHNT, CDR2 YYREEE, per germline (reference sequence). After removal of 0 bases from V and 3 bases from J, the junction contained 4 bases not matched to a gene.

The genes are TRBV5-4 and TRBJ2-7, with TRBD1 identical over 9 bases. The sample consisted of PBMCs or T cells enriched from blood (not recorded which). The clonotype comes from a man in his sixties who had recovered from COVID-19. The CDR3 loop reads CASSLGGQGNYEQYF. For the CDR3, the DNA is TGTGCCAGCAGCTTGGGTGGACAGGGGAACTACGAGCAGTACTTC.